Each of the 3 T cell receptor beta chains below was sequenced from the same sample in a study of radiation and T cells in renal cell carcinoma. This sample's time point: baseline pretreatment blood. Treatment: 15 Gy SBRT to primary tumor, nephrectomy 4 weeks later. The repertoire was sequenced with immunoSEQ multiplex PCR; TCRdb's copy has only in-frame clones and lacks some. The top ten hold 9.5% to 15% of the sample, which has some 140,000 clones, 70% to 90% seen once. The sample consisted of blood, taken from a patient whose treatment included radiotherapy and nephrectomy. These receptors were taken from a woman between 45 and 65 years old with renal cell carcinoma.

This clone appeared a few times. The V call is TRBV6-5, the J call TRBJ2-7; D may correspond to TRBD1 or TRBD2 (5 bases each). The CDR3 has 15 residues. Germline CDR1 is MNHEY and CDR2 is SVGAGI. V lost 0 bases, J lost 5 bases, and 14 bases lay in between. CDR3 in amino acids: CASSYSRAGTDEQYF. CDR3 DNA sequence: TGTGCCAGCAGTTACTCGAGGGCAGGGACGGACGAGCAGTACTTC.

With regard to this clone: The junction differs from germline at one of its ends, possibly a read error. This sequence joins TRBV7-7 and TRBJ2-1, with a weak D call TRBD1 (6 bases). This CDR3 has 16 amino acids. Germline V CDR1 and CDR2: SSHAT, FNYEAQ (reference sequence). Here the CDR3 reads CASSPLTGTSYNEQFF. Here the CDR3 DNA reads TGTGCTAGCAGCCCACTGACAGGAACCTCCTACAATGAGCAGTTCTTC.

The chain has TRBV5-4 and TRBJ2-3, with TRBD2 as a possible D gene (6 bases). The CDR3 covers 17 residues. Per the germline V gene, CDR1 is SGHNT and CDR2 is YYREEE (reference sequence). V was cut by 4 bases and J by 1 base, with 19 bases left in between. As DNA, the CDR3 is TGTGCCAGCAGCCGCGGCGGGGCTCCTTCGGGCACAGATACGCAGTATTTT. Protein: CASSRGGAPSGTDTQYF.